This T cell receptor beta chain was sequenced in a study of blood T cell repertoires in COVID-19. Study-wide background: T cells, B-cell-depleted T cells, or PBMCs supplied cDNA or gDNA.

TCRdb keeps only in-frame clones here, not all; method: immunoSEQ multiplex PCR. This table holds 250,000 to 300,000 clones, 86% found once. Germline V gene data show CDR1 as SNHLY and CDR2 as FYNNEI. The CDR3 is 13 amino acids. The V end was cut by 7 bases, the J end by 7 bases, with 14 bases between. The source is a man between 18 and 29 years old with active or convalescent COVID-19. The sample taken for sequencing was peripheral blood. The chain has TRBV2 and TRBJ2-1, with a tentative D call TRBD2 (6 bases). The CDR3 DNA is TGTGCCAGCATAACGGGAGCCTGGAATGAGCAGTTCTTC. Its protein is CASITGAWNEQFF. Full variable domain (missing parts from reference TRBV2 and TRBJ2-1): EPEVTQTPSHQVTQMGQEVILRCVPISNHLYFYWYRQILGQKVEFLVSFYNNEISEKSEIFDDQFSVERPDGSNFTLKIRSTKLEDSAMYFCASITGAWNEQFFGPGTRLTVL.